This T cell receptor beta chain was documented in a study of blood T cell repertoires in COVID-19. Study-level background: COVID-19 samples, acute and convalescent, were from the United States, Italy and Spain. Nucleic acid was either cDNA or gDNA, and it came from T cells, B-cell-depleted T cells, or PBMCs.

In the authors' workflow: Estimates of nucleated cell counts were drawn from the amplification of reference gene primers. Using immunoSEQ multiplex PCR, the repertoire was profiled, and TCRdb retains in-frame clones only, with some absent. The DNA was the basis for D and trimming; V, J and clone size are from that table. The sample records 200,000 to 250,000 clones, 80% being singletons. Trimming stripped 4 bases from V and 1 base from J, with 10 bases between. The length of the CDR3 is 13 residues. Germline CDR1 and CDR2: GTSNPN and SVGIG (reference sequence). This clonotype originated in a woman aged 70 to 79 with acute or convalescent COVID-19. The V call is TRBV30, the J call TRBJ1-1; possibly TRBD1 for D (5 bases). The sequenced sample consisted of peripheral blood. The CDR3 protein is CAWTGNGNTEAFF. CDR3 DNA: TGTGCCTGGACAGGGAATGGGAACACTGAAGCTTTCTTT.